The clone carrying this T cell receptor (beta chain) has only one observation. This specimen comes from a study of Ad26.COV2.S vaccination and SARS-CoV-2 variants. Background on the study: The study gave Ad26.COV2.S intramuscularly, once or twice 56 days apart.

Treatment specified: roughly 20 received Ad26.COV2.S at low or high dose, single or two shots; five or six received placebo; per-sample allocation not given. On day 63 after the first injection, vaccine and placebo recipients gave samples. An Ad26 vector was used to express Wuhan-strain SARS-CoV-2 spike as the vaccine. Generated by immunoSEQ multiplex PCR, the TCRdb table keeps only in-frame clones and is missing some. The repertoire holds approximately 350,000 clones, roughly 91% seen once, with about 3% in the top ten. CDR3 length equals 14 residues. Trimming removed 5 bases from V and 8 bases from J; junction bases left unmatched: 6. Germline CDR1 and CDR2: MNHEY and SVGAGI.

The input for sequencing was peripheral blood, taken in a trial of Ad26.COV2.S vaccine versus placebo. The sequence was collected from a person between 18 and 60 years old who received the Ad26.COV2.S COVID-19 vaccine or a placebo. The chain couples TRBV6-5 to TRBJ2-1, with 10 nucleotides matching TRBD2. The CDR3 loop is CASSKRGGRDEQFF. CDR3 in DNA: TGTGCCAGCAGTAAGCGGGGGGGCCGCGATGAGCAGTTCTTC.